This T cell receptor beta chain was retrieved from a study of cytomegalovirus exposure and HLA in healthy donors. Study conclusions and caveats: Being indistinguishable, some V segments were excluded, TRBV6-2 and TRBV6-3 among them. A few CMV-associated chains proved CMV antigen-specific in vitro.

Both 60 Vbeta primers and 13 Jbeta primers went into the PCR. Some clones are missing from TCRdb's copy, which holds only in-frame ones; the method was immunoSEQ multiplex PCR. The table includes approximately 160,000 clones, roughly 79% detected once. This CDR3 is built from 15 residues. Germline V gene lookup returns CDR1 SGHDT and CDR2 YYEEEE. Trimming pared 2 bases from V and 4 bases from J, leaving 13 bases between. Remarks on this clone: Its target is not known.

The sequencing input was PBMCs. The TCR was taken from a woman aged 40 to 50 in good health and CMV-seronegative. This chain joins TRBV5-6 and TRBJ1-5; D perhaps matches TRBD1 (6 bases). CDR3 coding DNA: TGTGCCAGCAGCTTTAGGGCAGGGGTTAATCAGCCCCAGCATTTT. The encoded protein is CASSFRAGVNQPQHF.